The 22 T cell receptor beta chains given below trace back to one sample, sequenced in a study of early T cells in non-severe SARS-CoV-2 infection. TCRdb re-called the 5' RACE reads through MiXCR, storing one row per CDR3 protein. The sample lists over 80,000 distinct CDR3 sequences; approximately 12% were seen once. The sample here was whole blood, taken at baseline. These receptors originate from an adult who was a healthcare worker with PCR-confirmed SARS-CoV-2 infection or an uninfected control (not recorded which).

V is TRBV6-5 and J is TRBJ1-1; the match to TRBD1 covers 9 bases. Losses at the gene ends were 6 bases for V and 2 bases for J; bases not matched to a gene: 4. Germline V gene data show CDR1 as MNHEY and CDR2 as SVGAGI. The CDR3 sequence is 14 residues long. The CDR3 nucleotides read TGTGCCAGCAGGATGGACAGGGGAAACACTGAAGCTTTCTTT. This sequence encodes CASRMDRGNTEAFF.

This clonotype was seen ten or more times. V is TRBV7-9 and J is TRBJ1-3; 7 bases match TRBD1. CDR1 SEHNR and CDR2 FQNEAQ come from the germline V gene (reference sequence). The CDR3 consists of 15 residues. J lost 0 bases, V lost 5 bases, and 4 bases had no gene match. CDR3 DNA sequence: TGTGCCAGCAGCAGGGACAGAAACTCTGGAAACACCATATATTTT. Amino acids: CASSRDRNSGNTIYF. Drawing the rest from reference TRBV7-9 and TRBJ1-3, the complete variable domain is DTGVSQNPRHKITKRGQNVTFRCDPISEHNRLYWYRQTLGQGPEFLTYFQNEAQLEKSRLLSDRFSAERPKGSFSTLEIQRTEQGDSAMYLCASSRDRNSGNTIYFGEGSWLTVV.

This chain connects TRBV12-3 or TRBV12-4 to TRBJ2-3; 8 bases match TRBD2. The CDR3 has 17 amino acids. After removal of 1 base from V and 4 bases from J, the junction contained 10 bases not matched to a gene. The DNA of the CDR3 is TGTGCCAGCAGTTTAGGGACTAGCTTGAGAGGGGCAGATACGCAGTATTTT. Translation gives CASSLGTSLRGADTQYF.

This clonotype was counted only a few times. The CDR3 loop reads CASSPRGLDQPQHF. The DNA of the CDR3 is TGTGCCAGCTCCCCCAGGGGCTTGGATCAGCCCCAGCATTTT. The genes are TRBV9 and TRBJ1-5; D may be TRBD1 (6 bases). Trimming took 7 bases from V and 5 from J, leaving 16 bases between them. CDR1 is SGDLS and CDR2 is YYNGEE in the germline V gene. This CDR3 is built from 14 residues.

This clonotype has only a few counts. The chain joins TRBV21-1 to TRBJ1-2; the table's D gene call, TRBD1, was not cross checked with the DNA. TRBV21-1 is a pseudogene. The CDR3 is 20 residues long. CDR3 region: CASSSTRTRDNRGFGYGYTF. CDR3 nucleotide sequence: TGTGCCAGCAGCTCTACGCGAACCCGGGACAACCGAGGTTTTGGCTATGGCTACACCTTC.

The V and J genes are TRBV5-5 and TRBJ1-1; 10 bases align to TRBD1. J lost 1 base, V lost 4 bases, and 7 bases had no gene match. CDR1 is SGHKS and CDR2 is YYEKEE in the germline V gene (reference sequence). This CDR3 spans 16 amino acids. The CDR3 region has the DNA TGTGCCAGCAGCCCGACAGGGGGCTTGGGGAACACTGAAGCTTTCTTT. It specifies CASSPTGGLGNTEAFF.

This clonotype was observed a handful of times. This sequence joins TRBV2 and TRBJ2-5; D is perhaps TRBD1 (5 bases). V lost 1 base, J lost 0 bases, and 9 bases lay in between. The V gene's germline CDR1 is SNHLY and CDR2 FYNNEI. The CDR3 is made up of 15 amino acids. DNA of the CDR3: TGTGCCAGCAGTGAAGAGGACACCTACCAAGAGACCCAGTACTTC. It specifies CASSEEDTYQETQYF. Together with reference TRBV2 and TRBJ2-5, the CDR3 gives the full variable domain: EPEVTQTPSHQVTQMGQEVILRCVPISNHLYFYWYRQILGQKVEFLVSFYNNEISEKSEIFDDQFSVERPDGSNFTLKIRSTKLEDSAMYFCASSEEDTYQETQYFGPGTRLLVL.

This clonotype has only a few counts. This chain uses TRBV29-1 with TRBJ2-1; D is perhaps TRBD2 (5 bases). The germline V and J ends were trimmed by 7 bases and 7 bases, with 11 bases remaining between them. CDR1 and CDR2 from the germline V gene are SQVTM and ANQGSEA. CDR3 size: 11 residues. The CDR3 nucleotides are TGCAGCGCCAGGACTGCTAATGAGCAGTTCTTC. This gives the protein CSARTANEQFF.

The chain employs TRBV19 and TRBJ2-1; 7 nucleotides line up with TRBD2. Germline CDR1 reads LNHDA; CDR2 reads SQIVND (reference sequence). This CDR3 spans 12 amino acids. V lost 3 bases, J lost 10 bases, and 3 bases stayed unmatched. CDR3 residues: CASSMGGLEQFF. The CDR3 DNA follows: TGTGCCAGTAGTATGGGGGGGTTGGAGCAGTTCTTC. The whole variable domain, remainder taken from reference TRBV19 and TRBJ2-1, is DGGITQSPKYLFRKEGQNVTLSCEQNLNHDAMYWYRQDPGQGLRLIYYSQIVNDFQKGDIAEGYSVSREKKESFPLTVTSAQKNPTAFYLCASSMGGLEQFFGPGTRLTVL.

This clonotype appeared many times. This chain joins TRBV9 and TRBJ2-5, with D hard to call. The germline CDR1 and CDR2 sequences are SGDLS and YYNGEE. V was shortened by 0 bases and J by 1 base, with 4 bases between the two germline ends. CDR3 size: 13 residues. CDR3 protein: CASSVGGQETQYF. The CDR3, as DNA: TGTGCCAGCAGCGTAGGGGGCCAAGAGACCCAGTACTTC.

The chain has TRBV10-3 and TRBJ2-7; TRBD1 agrees at 7 bases. J lost 2 bases, V lost 8 bases, and 6 bases had no gene match. CDR1 and CDR2 (germline): ENHRY, SYGVKD. This CDR3 contains 13 residues. CDR3 protein: CAIGTELTYEQYF. As DNA, the CDR3 is TGTGCCATCGGGACAGAACTTACCTACGAGCAGTACTTC.

The V and J genes are TRBV5-1 and TRBJ2-3; D might be TRBD1 (6 bases). Trimming took 6 bases from V and 0 from J, leaving 11 bases between them. The germline V gene has CDR1 SGHRS and CDR2 YFSETQ. The CDR3 has 14 amino acids. For the CDR3, the DNA is TGCGCCAGCACTATCGGACAGAGCACAGATACGCAGTATTTT. Protein: CASTIGQSTDTQYF.

This clonotype occurred once. The chain links TRBV6-1 to TRBJ1-4, with no clear D. Trimming took off 2 bases at V and 8 bases at J, with 6 bases between the two ends. The CDR3 is 12 amino acids. CDR1 is MNHNS and CDR2 is SASEGT in the germline V gene. The CDR3 DNA follows: TGTGCCAGCAGTGAATTGAGGGAAAAACTGTTTTTT. It translates to CASSELREKLFF.

This clonotype occurred many times. The CDR3 nucleotides are TGCGCCAGCACGGGGACTAGCGGAACCTCCTACAATGAGCAGTTCTTC. Protein: CASTGTSGTSYNEQFF. V usage is TRBV5-1 and J usage is TRBJ2-1, with TRBD2 identical over 11 bases. Germline CDR1 and CDR2: SGHRS and YFSETQ. The junction had 5 bases not matched to a gene; V was cut back by 6 bases and J by 0 bases. The CDR3 has 16 residues. The entire variable domain, with the rest obtained from reference TRBV5-1 and TRBJ2-1, is as follows: KAGVTQTPRYLIKTRGQQVTLSCSPISGHRSVSWYQQTPGQGLQFLFEYFSETQRNKGNFPGRFSGRQFSNSRSEMNVSTLELGDSALYLCASTGTSGTSYNEQFFGPGTRLTVL.

This clonotype occurred once. The V gene is TRBV21-1, the J gene TRBJ2-3; the table gives TRBD1 as D, unverified against the DNA. TRBV21-1 is marked as a pseudogene. This CDR3 comprises 16 residues. The CDR3 coding sequence is TGTGCCAGCAGTCCCGGGACAGGGCGGGGCACAGATACGCAGTATTTT. It yields the protein CASSPGTGRGTDTQYF.

The chain joins TRBV6-5 to TRBJ2-1; 14 bases agree with TRBD2. Germline V CDR1 and CDR2: MNHEY, SVGAGI. V lost 5 bases, J lost 2 bases, and 14 bases stayed unmatched. The CDR3 has 20 residues. CDR3 sequence (DNA): TGTGCCAGCAGTGCGCCTCCGGGACTAGCGGGAGAATACCCCTACAATGAGCAGTTCTTC. Residues: CASSAPPGLAGEYPYNEQFF.

Details on this clonotype: It may be a read error: a sequence one base away is much more abundant. The rearrangement uses TRBV14 and TRBJ1-1; D remains unclear. The CDR3 has 14 amino acids. The V gene's germline CDR1 is SGHDN and CDR2 FVKESK. CDR3 residues: CASSQGSPNTEALF. The DNA of the CDR3 is TGTGCCAGCAGCCAAGGCAGCCCCAACACTGAAGCTCTCTTT.

This clonotype has more than one count but fewer than ten. The chain has TRBV15 and TRBJ2-7; 10 nucleotides line up with TRBD1. Germline CDR1 is LNHNV and CDR2 is YYDKDF (reference sequence). V shed 2 bases, J shed 6 bases, and the junction held 7 bases outside the gene matches. This CDR3 region has 15 residues. This chain's CDR3 is CATSRNPRTGGEQYF. Here the CDR3 DNA reads TGTGCCACCAGCAGAAACCCTCGGACAGGGGGCGAGCAGTACTTC.

This rearrangement joins TRBV5-4 to TRBJ2-3; 7 positions agree with TRBD1. V lost 2 bases and J lost 4; bases outside the gene matches: 13. The germline V gene encodes CDR1 SGHNT and CDR2 YYREEE (reference sequence). There are 17 residues in the CDR3. The CDR3 bases are TGTGCCAGCAGCTTACCACCTGTGACAGGGCTGGCAGATACGCAGTATTTT. It translates to CASSLPPVTGLADTQYF.

This clonotype was observed many times. V usage is TRBV2 and J usage is TRBJ2-3; D is undetermined. This CDR3 is built from 13 residues. Trimming shortened V by 2 bases and J by 2 bases, and 5 bases separated the two germline ends. Germline-derived CDR1 and CDR2 are SNHLY and FYNNEI. The chain's CDR3 is CASSEWSTDTQYF. The DNA of the CDR3 is TGTGCCAGCAGTGAATGGTCCACAGATACGCAGTATTTT.

The chain couples TRBV19 to TRBJ2-1, with TRBD1 matching 8 bases. With 10 bases clipped from V and 2 bases from J, the junction kept 10 bases outside the gene matches. From germline, CDR1 is LNHDA and CDR2 SQIVND (reference sequence). The CDR3 is made up of 15 amino acids. This CDR3 is CATTPGGGPYNEQFF. The CDR3 DNA reads TGTGCCACCACCCCAGGGGGCGGACCCTACAATGAGCAGTTCTTC.

The sample holds many counts of this clonotype. This rearrangement joins TRBV10-1 to TRBJ2-7; TRBD1 matches at 7 bases. V shed 5 bases and J 5 bases; nucleotides not matched to a gene: 12. This CDR3 contains 15 residues. Germline V CDR1 and CDR2: WNHNN, SYGVQD (reference sequence). The CDR3 DNA reads TGCGCCAGCAGTAACTCCCGGACAGGACAGGACGAGCAGTACTTC. This codes for CASSNSRTGQDEQYF.